The source of this TCR beta chain is a study of cytomegalovirus exposure and HLA in healthy donors. Using immunoSEQ multiplex PCR, the repertoire was profiled, and TCRdb retains in-frame clones only, with some absent. The data show 150,000 to 200,000 clones, around 92% seen once. Among the 110 or so subjects of the validation cohort, separate from the 666-subject first cohort, were the donors. On this clone itself: Its antigen remains unknown.

Notes on the study in general: It was found in a later analysis that first-cohort TCR clusters tended to co-occur in the roughly 120 validation repertoires. It was around 160 TCR beta chains that were listed as cytomegalovirus-associated.

The receptor comes from a man between 18 and 35 years old in good health and CMV-seropositive. What was sequenced was PBMCs.

CDR3 protein: CASSEAASYGYTF. DNA of the CDR3: TGTGCCAGCAGTGAGGCAGCTAGCTATGGCTACACCTTC. This rearrangement joins TRBV25-1 to TRBJ1-2; no definite D call. The germline V gene encodes CDR1 MGHDK and CDR2 SYGVNS. The CDR3 loop spans 13 amino acids. V lost 3 bases to trimming and J lost 4 bases, with 9 bases between them.